This T cell receptor beta chain was captured by sequencing in a study of shared clonotypes between healthy human individuals (dated by TCRdb to the early 2020s). At the level of the whole study: A few men and two women, aged 18 to 49 years, made up the cohort. For each donor, CD4 naive and CD4 memory were each given three plates, CD8 naive was given two plates, and CD8 memory was given one plate. To estimate repertoire size and how much clonotypes are shared between individuals, the study performed deep sequencing of blood TCR repertoires from a few healthy adults. Libraries were prepared and TCR repertoires were sequenced by different laboratories using diverse techniques, in order to increase sequencing depth and limit assay-specific biases. Leukapheresis yielded between about 0.85 and 10 billion PBMCs per donor.

As regards this clone: Its antigen specificity is not known. No much larger clonotype is one base removed from it; base qualities were not supplied.

Here is what the overall study found, with its caveats: Clonotypes shared by all four sorted-subset donors showed higher generation probabilities than non-shared clonotypes. Naive subsets generally had larger estimated clonotype richness than memory subsets. Based on pairwise subsampling, the degree of clonotype sharing among donors was expected to be affected by sequencing depth. Sampling was restricted to blood, and TCR repertoires in tissues likely differ from the TCR repertoires found in blood. The genetic and exposure-history diversity represented was limited by the small number of donors. Even with the large sequencing depth, rarefaction of the sorted-subset datasets indicated that sequencing was incomplete. Across four donors, about 5.2% of naive CD4, 3.5% of naive CD8, about 2.3% of memory CD4, and under 0.45% of memory CD8 clonotypes were shared.

CD8 naive samples were obtained by positive selection for CCR7 among CD45RO-negative cells, yielding a CD45RA+CCR7+ population from which TemRA cells were excluded. Donors were healthy HIV-negative adults with no recently reported acute infections or vaccinations. All donors were Caucasian adults living in Nashville, Tennessee, USA. After blood collection by leukapheresis, PBMCs were isolated using Ficoll-Histopaque density gradient centrifugation and then cryopreserved in the vapor phase of liquid nitrogen. Analytical flow cytometry was used to check the purity and quantity of every magnetically sorted T cell population. Genomic DNA was isolated from every sorted fraction and measured by UV absorbance on a Nanodrop 2000c. Using the deep immunoSEQ assay, multiplex PCR amplified TCR CDR3 regions from genomic DNA. Extracted genomic DNA from each cell subset was spread evenly across all wells of several immunoSEQ 96-well plates, with each plate serving as a replicate. For sorted subsets, 200 to 250 ng of genomic DNA, equivalent to 30,000 or so T cell genomes, went into each replicate PCR. The purified libraries were quantified using a Qubit 3.0 fluorometer, sized with a Bioanalyzer 2100, and then quantified again using the KAPA Library Quantification kit. Every immunoSEQ 96-well plate was sequenced on a dedicated single-read 150-cycle Illumina NextSeq 550 flow cell. Regarding the original processing steps: Because only junctional sequences without quality scores were contained in the immunoSEQ output, filtering matching that applied to full-length reads could not be performed. To assign V/J genes and CDR3, sequences were annotated using PyIR, a Python wrapper for IgBLAST v1.9, with IMGT germline references. Reads were filtered out if the reads had weak V/J assignments (E-value above 1e-6), no CDR3, stop codons, out-of-frame junctions, or ambiguous translated residues. V3J clonotypes were defined as sequences sharing the same inferred V gene, J gene, and CDR3 amino acid sequence. Percentage overlap between repertoires was calculated by dividing the number of shared unique clonotypes by the size of the smaller repertoire. Three approaches were used to assess repertoire richness: RTK rarefaction, the Chao1 estimator, and Recon v2.1 estimates of unobserved clonotypes. Generation probabilities were computed with OLGA for all TCRbeta clonotypes obtained by the gDNA method from a handful of donors. TCRdb took this table from immuneACCESS and kept in-frame rearrangements with V and J called. Such tables lack part of the clones; where checked against another copy, unresolved V genes explain under half of the gap, and the rest is unexplained. D and trimming come from the DNA, and the V and J calls and clone size come from that table. In all, the sample holds 1.5 million to 2.5 million clones, and around 96% of those were seen once. Clones ranked in the top ten supply more than 0.95% of the sample.

Taken from the germline V gene, the CDR1 and CDR2 loops are SGDLS and YYNGEE. The V end loses 5 bases and the J end loses 8 bases, and a stretch of 16 bases separates them. From the cysteine up to the phenylalanine, the CDR3 has a length of 14 residues. CDR3 DNA only is kept here, 42 bases in frame from base 1. The specimen was naive CD8+ T cells sorted from blood. The cell subset or site label corresponds to: CD45RA+CCR7+. The TCR comes from a man aged 18 to 30 in good health. Rearrangement joined TRBV9 to TRBJ1-4, with the D gene too uncertain to name. The nucleotide sequence reads TGTGCCAGCAGTTGGGGAACACTGCCCGAAAAACTGTTTTTT. It specifies CASSWGTLPEKLFF.